These T cell receptor beta chains were read from a single sample in a study of long-term antiretroviral therapy in people with HIV. The protocol was immunoSEQ multiplex PCR, while the TCRdb copy is restricted to in-frame clones and leaves out a portion. The sample contains about 30,000 clones, roughly 96% of which appear only once. The sample in question was unsorted PBMCs, obtained roughly 6 years after starting antiretroviral therapy. These receptors were obtained from a man aged 25-45 years with HIV. CDR3s include the opening cysteine and the closing phenylalanine or tryptophan. D genes are given only for firm matches. Rows may omit the clone size; those that give it use once, few, many or a size class.

cdr3_length: 13
d_call: .
j_call: TRBJ1-2
clone_size: .
v_call: TRBV7-9
cdr3_aa: CASSLGSGYGYTF
cdr3_nt: TGTGCCAGCAGCTTAGGTTCCGGCTATGGCTACACCTTC

cdr3_length: 15
d_call: TRBD1
j_call: TRBJ1-2
clone_size: .
v_call: TRBV5-8
cdr3_aa: CASSPRDRVTYGYTF
cdr3_nt: TGTGCCAGCAGCCCCCGGGACAGGGTGACCTATGGCTACACCTTC

cdr3_length: 15
d_call: TRBD2
j_call: TRBJ2-1
clone_size: .
v_call: TRBV27
cdr3_aa: CASSWTSAPYNEQFF
cdr3_nt: TGTGCCAGCAGTTGGACTAGCGCCCCCTACAATGAGCAGTTCTTC

cdr3_length: 14
d_call: .
j_call: TRBJ2-1
clone_size: .
v_call: TRBV30
cdr3_aa: CAWDSPFHYNEQFF
cdr3_nt: TGTGCCTGGGATTCCCCTTTCCATTACAATGAGCAGTTCTTC

cdr3_length: 13
d_call: .
j_call: TRBJ2-5
clone_size: .
v_call: TRBV2
cdr3_aa: CASNMALQETQYF
cdr3_nt: TGTGCCAGCAACATGGCCCTCCAAGAGACCCAGTACTTC

cdr3_length: 17
d_call: TRBD1
j_call: TRBJ2-2
clone_size: .
v_call: TRBV2
cdr3_aa: CASSEVGTGVKTGELFF
cdr3_nt: TGTGCCAGCAGTGAAGTGGGGACAGGGGTAAAAACCGGGGAGCTGTTTTTT

cdr3_length: 16
d_call: TRBD2
j_call: TRBJ2-3
clone_size: .
v_call: TRBV5-1
cdr3_aa: CASILGTSGSTDTQYF
cdr3_nt: TGCGCCAGCATACTAGGGACTAGCGGCAGCACAGATACGCAGTATTTT

cdr3_length: 17
d_call: TRBD1
j_call: TRBJ2-6
clone_size: .
v_call: TRBV5-1
cdr3_aa: CASSPGTGSSGANVLTF
cdr3_nt: TGCGCCAGCAGCCCCGGGACAGGGAGCTCTGGGGCCAACGTCCTGACTTTC

cdr3_length: 15
d_call: TRBD1
j_call: TRBJ1-5
clone_size: .
v_call: TRBV6-5
cdr3_aa: CASSGTAGYNQPQHF
cdr3_nt: TGTGCCAGCAGCGGGACAGCCGGTTACAATCAGCCCCAGCATTTT

cdr3_length: 16
d_call: .
j_call: TRBJ2-5
clone_size: .
v_call: TRBV4-1
cdr3_aa: CASSRMSNRYQETQYF
cdr3_nt: TGCGCCAGCAGCCGCATGAGTAACAGGTACCAAGAGACCCAGTACTTC

cdr3_length: 15
d_call: TRBD2
j_call: TRBJ2-3
clone_size: .
v_call: TRBV27
cdr3_aa: CASSLLAGFLDTQYF
cdr3_nt: TGTGCCAGCAGTTTACTAGCGGGATTCTTAGATACGCAGTATTTT

cdr3_length: 14
d_call: TRBD1
j_call: TRBJ1-2
clone_size: .
v_call: TRBV4-1
cdr3_aa: CASSHHDRAYGYTF
cdr3_nt: TGCGCCAGCAGCCACCATGACAGGGCCTATGGCTACACCTTC

cdr3_length: 11
d_call: .
j_call: TRBJ1-1
clone_size: few
v_call: TRBV30
cdr3_aa: CAWSVYTEAFF
cdr3_nt: TGTGCCTGGAGTGTGTACACTGAAGCTTTCTTT

cdr3_length: 15
d_call: TRBD1
j_call: TRBJ1-6
clone_size: .
v_call: TRBV7-3
cdr3_aa: CASSLSGTGVSPLHF
cdr3_nt: TGTGCCAGCAGCTTAAGCGGGACAGGGGTCTCACCCCTCCACTTT

cdr3_length: 18
d_call: .
j_call: TRBJ2-1
clone_size: .
v_call: TRBV28
cdr3_aa: CASSFSRDNRVRYNEQFF
cdr3_nt: TGTGCCAGCAGTTTTTCAAGGGATAACAGGGTGCGCTACAATGAGCAGTTCTTC

cdr3_length: 13
d_call: .
j_call: TRBJ2-5
clone_size: .
v_call: TRBV5-1
cdr3_aa: CASGGHDRETQYF
cdr3_nt: TGCGCCAGCGGGGGCCACGATAGGGAGACCCAGTACTTC

cdr3_length: 14
d_call: .
j_call: TRBJ2-3
clone_size: .
v_call: TRBV30
cdr3_aa: CAWDFGGGADTQYF
cdr3_nt: TGTGCCTGGGATTTTGGCGGCGGGGCCGATACGCAGTATTTT

cdr3_length: 15
d_call: .
j_call: TRBJ1-6
clone_size: .
v_call: TRBV30
cdr3_aa: CAWSVDGARNSPLHF
cdr3_nt: TGTGCCTGGAGTGTAGATGGGGCGCGAAATTCACCCCTCCACTTT

cdr3_length: 14
d_call: .
j_call: TRBJ1-5
clone_size: .
v_call: TRBV6-6
cdr3_aa: CASRFKPSNQPQHF
cdr3_nt: TGTGCCAGCAGATTTAAACCTAGCAATCAGCCCCAGCATTTT

cdr3_length: 13
d_call: .
j_call: TRBJ2-7
clone_size: .
v_call: TRBV6-6
cdr3_aa: CASSYSEQGEQYF
cdr3_nt: TGTGCCAGCAGTTACTCGGAACAGGGCGAGCAGTACTTC

cdr3_length: 16
d_call: TRBD2
j_call: TRBJ2-1
clone_size: .
v_call: TRBV6-1
cdr3_aa: CASSEEGGPFYNEQFF
cdr3_nt: TGTGCCAGCAGTGAAGAGGGAGGGCCTTTTTACAATGAGCAGTTCTTC

cdr3_length: 15
d_call: .
j_call: TRBJ1-4
clone_size: .
v_call: TRBV9
cdr3_aa: CASSVARRANEKLFF
cdr3_nt: TGTGCCAGCAGCGTAGCTCGCAGGGCAAATGAAAAACTGTTTTTT

cdr3_length: 15
d_call: .
j_call: TRBJ2-1
clone_size: .
v_call: TRBV6-6
cdr3_aa: CASSYGARGSNEQFF
cdr3_nt: TGTGCCAGCAGTTACGGGGCCAGAGGCTCAAATGAGCAGTTCTTC

cdr3_length: 12
d_call: TRBD2
j_call: TRBJ2-7
clone_size: .
v_call: TRBV10-3
cdr3_aa: CATAGPVDEQYF
cdr3_nt: TGTGCCACAGCGGGACCCGTAGACGAGCAGTACTTC

cdr3_length: 16
d_call: .
j_call: TRBJ1-3
clone_size: once
v_call: TRBV19
cdr3_aa: CASSIDLAISGNTIYF
cdr3_nt: TGTGCCAGTAGTATAGATCTAGCGATCTCTGGAAACACCATATATTTT

cdr3_length: 15
d_call: TRBD2
j_call: TRBJ2-3
clone_size: .
v_call: TRBV6-1
cdr3_aa: CASSDLAGGADTQYF
cdr3_nt: TGTGCCAGCAGTGACTTAGCGGGGGGGGCAGATACGCAGTATTTT

cdr3_length: 16
d_call: .
j_call: TRBJ2-1
clone_size: .
v_call: TRBV7-9
cdr3_aa: CASSFPGGGPYNEQFF
cdr3_nt: TGTGCCAGCAGCTTTCCCGGTGGGGGGCCTTACAATGAGCAGTTCTTC

cdr3_length: 13
d_call: .
j_call: TRBJ1-1
clone_size: .
v_call: TRBV28
cdr3_aa: CASRPGTYTEAFF
cdr3_nt: TGTGCCAGCAGGCCCGGGACATACACTGAAGCTTTCTTT

cdr3_length: 10
d_call: .
j_call: TRBJ2-2
clone_size: once
v_call: TRBV6-5
cdr3_aa: CASRSGELFF
cdr3_nt: TGTGCCAGCAGATCAGGGGAGCTGTTTTTT

cdr3_length: 15
d_call: .
j_call: TRBJ1-6
clone_size: .
v_call: TRBV5-1
cdr3_aa: CASSPRGGHNSPLHF
cdr3_nt: TGCGCCAGCAGCCCTCGCGGGGGGCATAATTCACCCCTCCACTTT

cdr3_length: 15
d_call: .
j_call: TRBJ1-3
clone_size: .
v_call: TRBV4-1
cdr3_aa: CASSPTQVSGNTIYF
cdr3_nt: TGCGCCAGCAGCCCTACCCAGGTCTCTGGAAACACCATATATTTT

cdr3_length: 13
d_call: TRBD1
j_call: TRBJ2-7
clone_size: .
v_call: TRBV6-1
cdr3_aa: CASTEDRVYEQYF
cdr3_nt: TGTGCCAGCACCGAGGACAGGGTTTACGAGCAGTACTTC

cdr3_length: 14
d_call: .
j_call: TRBJ2-3
clone_size: .
v_call: TRBV28
cdr3_aa: CASSLSHSGDTQYF
cdr3_nt: TGTGCCAGCAGTTTGTCCCATTCCGGAGATACGCAGTATTTT

cdr3_length: 16
d_call: TRBD1
j_call: TRBJ1-5
clone_size: .
v_call: TRBV6-1
cdr3_aa: CASSEAGGLGNQPQHF
cdr3_nt: TGTGCCAGCAGTGAAGCAGGGGGCCTGGGCAATCAGCCCCAGCATTTT

cdr3_length: 15
d_call: TRBD2
j_call: TRBJ2-7
clone_size: .
v_call: TRBV25-1
cdr3_aa: CASSEGAGTGREQYF
cdr3_nt: TGTGCCAGCAGTGAAGGAGCGGGAACAGGACGCGAGCAGTACTTC